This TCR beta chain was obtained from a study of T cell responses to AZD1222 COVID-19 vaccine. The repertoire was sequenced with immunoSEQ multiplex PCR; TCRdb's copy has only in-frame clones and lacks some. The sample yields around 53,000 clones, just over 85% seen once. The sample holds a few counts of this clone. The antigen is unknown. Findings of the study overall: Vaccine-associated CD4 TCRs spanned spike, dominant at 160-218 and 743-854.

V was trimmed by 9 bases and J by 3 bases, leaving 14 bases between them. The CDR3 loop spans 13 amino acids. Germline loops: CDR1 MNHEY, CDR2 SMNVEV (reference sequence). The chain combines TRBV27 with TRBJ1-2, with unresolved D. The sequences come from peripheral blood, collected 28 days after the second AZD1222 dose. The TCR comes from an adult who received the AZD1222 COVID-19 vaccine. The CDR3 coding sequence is TGTGCCAGTGGCGGGGATTCATACTATGGCTACACCTTC. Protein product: CASGGDSYYGYTF.